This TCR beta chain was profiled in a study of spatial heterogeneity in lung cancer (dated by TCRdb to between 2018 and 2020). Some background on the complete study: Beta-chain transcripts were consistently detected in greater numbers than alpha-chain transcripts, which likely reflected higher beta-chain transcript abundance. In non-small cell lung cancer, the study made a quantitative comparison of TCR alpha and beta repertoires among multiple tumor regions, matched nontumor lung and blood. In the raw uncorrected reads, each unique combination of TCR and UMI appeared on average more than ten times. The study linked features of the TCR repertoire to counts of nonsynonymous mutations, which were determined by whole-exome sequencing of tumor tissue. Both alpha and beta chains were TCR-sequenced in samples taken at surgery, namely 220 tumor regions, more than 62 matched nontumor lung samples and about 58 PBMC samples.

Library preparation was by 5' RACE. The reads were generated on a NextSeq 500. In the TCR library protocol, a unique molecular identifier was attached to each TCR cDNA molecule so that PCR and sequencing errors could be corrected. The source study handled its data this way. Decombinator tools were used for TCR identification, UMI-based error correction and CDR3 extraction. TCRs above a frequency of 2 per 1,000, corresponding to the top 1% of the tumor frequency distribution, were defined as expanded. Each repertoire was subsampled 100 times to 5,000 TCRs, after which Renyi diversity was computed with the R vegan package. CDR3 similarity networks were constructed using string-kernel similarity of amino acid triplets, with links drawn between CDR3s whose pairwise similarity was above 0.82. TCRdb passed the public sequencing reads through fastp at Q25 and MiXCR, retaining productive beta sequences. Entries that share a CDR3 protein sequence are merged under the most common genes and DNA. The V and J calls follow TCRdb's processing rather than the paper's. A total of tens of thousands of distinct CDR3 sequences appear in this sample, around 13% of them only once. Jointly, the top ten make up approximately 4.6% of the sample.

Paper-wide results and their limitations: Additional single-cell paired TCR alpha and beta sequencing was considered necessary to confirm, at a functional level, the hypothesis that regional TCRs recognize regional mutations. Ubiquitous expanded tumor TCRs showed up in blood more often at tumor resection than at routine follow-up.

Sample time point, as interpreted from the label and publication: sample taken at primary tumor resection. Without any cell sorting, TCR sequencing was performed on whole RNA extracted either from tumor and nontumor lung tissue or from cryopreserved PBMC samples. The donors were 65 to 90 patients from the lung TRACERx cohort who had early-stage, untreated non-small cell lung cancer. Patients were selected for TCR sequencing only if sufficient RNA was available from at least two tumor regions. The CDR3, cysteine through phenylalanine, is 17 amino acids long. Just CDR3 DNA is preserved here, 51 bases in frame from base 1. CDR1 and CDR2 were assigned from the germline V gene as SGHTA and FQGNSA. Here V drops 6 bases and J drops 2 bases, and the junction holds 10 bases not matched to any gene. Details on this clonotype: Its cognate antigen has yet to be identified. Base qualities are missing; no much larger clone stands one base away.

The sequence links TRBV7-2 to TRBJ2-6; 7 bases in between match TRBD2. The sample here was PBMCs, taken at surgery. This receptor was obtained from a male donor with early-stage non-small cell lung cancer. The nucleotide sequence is TGTGCCAGCAGACCGTTTGGGGGGGAGGCTGGGGCCAACGTCCTGACTTTC. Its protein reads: CASRPFGGEAGANVLTF. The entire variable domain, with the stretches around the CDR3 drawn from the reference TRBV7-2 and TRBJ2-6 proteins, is GAGVSQSPSNKVTEKGKDVELRCDPISGHTALYWYRQSLGQGLEFLIYFQGNSAPDKSGLPSDRFSAERTGGSVSTLTIQRTQQEDSAVYLCASRPFGGEAGANVLTFGAGSRLTVL.